This T cell receptor (beta chain) comes out of a study of blood T cell repertoires in COVID-19. TCRdb's table, derived via immunoSEQ multiplex PCR, lists solely in-frame clones and lacks some. The table shows a few hundred thousand clones, with 85% to 90% occurring only once. CDR3 length equals 15 residues. Germline-derived CDR1 and CDR2 are MDHEN and SYDVKM. The junction had 7 bases not matched to a gene; V was cut back by 5 bases and J by 4 bases. Participants, about 18 to 100 years old, spanned approximately 25 US areas. The rearrangement joins TRBV28 to TRBJ2-1; TRBD1 aligns across 8 bases. This TCR was sampled from a woman aged 18 to 35 with acute COVID-19. Sequencing was done on a sample of PBMCs or T cells enriched from blood (not recorded which). CDR3 bases: TGTGCCAGCAGTCCGAACGGACAGGGATACAATGAGCAGTTCTTC. Translating gives CASSPNGQGYNEQFF.